These 26 T cell receptor beta chains share one sample of origin, sequenced in a study of control samples from healthy donors and cancer patients. Measured with immunoSEQ multiplex PCR; TCRdb has only the in-frame clones, and not every one. The table lists about 39,000 clones, over 65% of them singletons. Material for sequencing was blood. These receptors were obtained from a man aged 55-75 years in good health.

J is TRBJ1-1 and V is TRBV29-1; D perhaps matches TRBD1 (6 bases). This CDR3 has 16 amino acids. Trimming removed 3 bases at V and 1 base at J, with 18 bases between. Per the germline V gene, CDR1 is SQVTM and CDR2 is ANQGSEA. CDR3 protein: CSVDQLRRGQNTEAFF. The CDR3 region has the DNA TGCAGCGTTGATCAACTCAGGCGGGGGCAGAACACTGAAGCTTTCTTT.

This chain joins TRBV2 and TRBJ2-2, with D possibly matching TRBD1 (6 bases). The V gene's germline CDR1 is SNHLY and CDR2 FYNNEI. V lost 7 bases to trimming and J lost 2 bases, with 11 bases between them. The CDR3 is 14 amino acids. The CDR3 loop reads CASTLQGNTGELFF. In DNA, the CDR3 is TGTGCCAGCACCCTACAGGGAAACACCGGGGAGCTGTTTTTT.

This clone was seen at least ten times. The rearrangement uses TRBV4-3 and TRBJ1-2; D not certain. There are 16 residues in the CDR3. CDR1 is LGHNA, CDR2 YSLEER, per germline. Trimming pared 3 bases from V and 5 bases from J, leaving 19 bases between. This CDR3 is CASSHLPVELDYGYTF. The CDR3 coding sequence is TGCGCCAGCAGCCACCTCCCCGTAGAGCTCGATTATGGCTACACCTTC.

The rearrangement links TRBV5-6 to TRBJ2-2; TRBD1 aligns across 12 bases. The CDR3 contains 17 residues. Germline trimming cut 3 bases from V and 5 bases from J; bases unmatched to any gene: 8. From germline, CDR1 is SGHDT and CDR2 YYEEEE. The CDR3 protein is CASSWGQGAVWTGELFF. The CDR3 DNA follows: TGTGCCAGCAGCTGGGGACAGGGGGCGGTGTGGACCGGGGAGCTGTTTTTT.

This chain connects TRBV27 to TRBJ1-2; D not certain. This CDR3 contains 13 residues. Germline V gene data show CDR1 as MNHEY and CDR2 as SMNVEV (reference sequence). V was cut by 0 bases and J by 10 bases, with 12 bases left in between. CDR3 DNA: TGTGCCAGCAGTTTATCCCTCGACGGCTCCTACACCTTC. This encodes CASSLSLDGSYTF.

The chain employs TRBV25-1 and TRBJ1-6, with no clear D. Germline CDR1 is MGHDK and CDR2 is SYGVNS. The CDR3 loop spans 14 amino acids. V lost 7 bases and J lost 3, with 10 bases in between. The CDR3 region has the DNA TGTGCCAGCACCCACCGGGACTATAATTCACCCCTCCACTTT. Translated, it gives CASTHRDYNSPLHF.

The chain couples TRBV5-1 to TRBJ2-6; D is unclear. Germline V gives CDR1 SGHRS, CDR2 YFSETQ. Trimming cost V 4 bases and J 0 bases, with 8 bases left between them. The CDR3 loop spans 15 amino acids. The CDR3 protein is CASSLGNSGANVLTF. The CDR3 nucleotides read TGCGCCAGCAGCCTGGGGAACTCTGGGGCCAACGTCCTGACTTTC. Full variable domain (outside the CDR3, taken from reference TRBV5-1 and TRBJ2-6): KAGVTQTPRYLIKTRGQQVTLSCSPISGHRSVSWYQQTPGQGLQFLFEYFSETQRNKGNFPGRFSGRQFSNSRSEMNVSTLELGDSALYLCASSLGNSGANVLTFGAGSRLTVL.

The rearrangement links TRBV5-4 to TRBJ2-5; D is perhaps TRBD1 (5 bases). CDR3 length: 14 residues. V was cut by 0 bases and J by 2 bases, with 8 bases left in between. Looked up from germline, CDR1 is SGHNT and CDR2 is YYREEE (reference sequence). CDR3 loop: CASSLDRLQETQYF. DNA of the CDR3: TGTGCCAGCAGCTTGGACAGGCTGCAAGAGACCCAGTACTTC.

This clone was detected a few times. Different DNA sequences within this sample yield the same CDR3. This chain uses TRBV6-5 with TRBJ1-6; 9 positions agree with TRBD1. The germline V gene encodes CDR1 MNHEY and CDR2 SVGAGI. There are 15 residues in the CDR3. Trimming removed 6 bases from V and 6 bases from J; junction bases left unmatched: 6. In DNA form, the CDR3 reads TGTGCCAGCAGGACGGGACAGGGATTTAATTCACCCCTCCACTTT. Protein product: CASRTGQGFNSPLHF.

CDR3: CASSQDFVSDVAFF. The CDR3 coding sequence is TGTGCCAGCAGCCAAGATTTCGTTTCCGATGTTGCTTTCTTT. The rearrangement links TRBV14 to TRBJ1-1, with D hard to call. Germline CDR1 is SGHDN and CDR2 is FVKESK. This CDR3 is built from 14 residues. The V end lost 0 bases, the J end lost 11 bases, and 16 bases lay between the germline ends.

The chain combines TRBV5-4 with TRBJ2-7, with D possibly matching TRBD1 (5 bases). Germline V gene lookup returns CDR1 SGHNT and CDR2 YYREEE (reference sequence). V lost 4 bases and J lost 0, with 5 bases in between. The CDR3 runs 12 residues. CDR3: CASSQGSYEQYF. The DNA of the CDR3 is TGTGCCAGCAGCCAGGGCTCCTACGAGCAGTACTTC. Together with reference TRBV5-4 and TRBJ2-7, the CDR3 gives the full variable domain: ETGVTQSPTHLIKTRGQQVTLRCSSQSGHNTVSWYQQALGQGPQFIFQYYREEENGRGNFPPRFSGLQFPNYSSELNVNALELDDSALYLCASSQGSYEQYFGPGTRLTVT.

This chain links TRBV11-3 with TRBJ2-2, with a tentative D call TRBD1 (5 bases). The V end lost 5 bases, the J end lost 1 base, and 8 bases lay between the germline ends. CDR3 length: 14 residues. Per germline, CDR1 SGHNT and CDR2 YENEEA. The CDR3 nucleotides are TGTGCCAGCAGCCCAACAGGGAACACCGGGGAGCTGTTTTTT. It is translated as CASSPTGNTGELFF.

The J gene is TRBJ1-1, the V gene TRBV27; TRBD1 might be the D (6 bases). Trimming removed 4 bases at V and 5 bases at J, with 20 bases between. Germline loops: CDR1 MNHEY, CDR2 SMNVEV (reference sequence). The CDR3 covers 16 residues. As DNA, the CDR3 is TGTGCCAGCAGTTCCGGGTTGGGCAGGGGTGTGACTGAAGCTTTCTTT. Translation gives CASSSGLGRGVTEAFF.

V gene TRBV28 combines with J gene TRBJ1-5, with TRBD1 matching over 9 bases. Trimming cost V 3 bases and J 6 bases; bases outside gene matches: 6. In germline, CDR1 is MDHEN, CDR2 SYDVKM. This CDR3 comprises 15 residues. For the CDR3, the DNA is TGTGCCAGCAGTTTTGGGACAGGGTCAACTCAGCCCCAGCATTTT. It codes for CASSFGTGSTQPQHF.

The chain links TRBV21-1 to TRBJ2-3. TRBV21-1 is described as a pseudogene. The CDR3 is 19 residues long. The CDR3 loop reads CASSSPWGLLRSSTDTQYF. Here the CDR3 DNA reads TGTGCCAGCAGCTCACCCTGGGGGTTACTGCGTTCTAGCACAGATACGCAGTATTTT.

CDR3 sequence (DNA): TGTGCCAGCTCACCAACTACCGGGACAGGGAACGAGCAGTACTTC. Protein sequence: CASSPTTGTGNEQYF. V usage is TRBV18 and J usage is TRBJ2-7, with 9 bases lining up with TRBD1. Trimming cost V 2 bases and J 5 bases; bases outside gene matches: 7. This CDR3 contains 15 residues. Germline lookup yields CDR1 KGHSH and CDR2 LQKENI.

This chain connects TRBV19 to TRBJ1-5; TRBD1 is a possible D gene (5 bases). V shed 3 bases and J shed 1 base, with 10 bases lying between them. The CDR3 extends over 15 amino acids. Germline V CDR1 and CDR2: LNHDA, SQIVND (reference sequence). The CDR3 is CASSIRQRSNQPQHF. The CDR3 coding sequence is TGTGCCAGTAGTATTCGACAGAGAAGCAATCAGCCCCAGCATTTT. Supplemented by reference TRBV19 and TRBJ1-5, the full variable domain reads DGGITQSPKYLFRKEGQNVTLSCEQNLNHDAMYWYRQDPGQGLRLIYYSQIVNDFQKGDIAEGYSVSREKKESFPLTVTSAQKNPTAFYLCASSIRQRSNQPQHFGDGTRLSIL.

V usage is TRBV29-1 and J usage is TRBJ1-1; 8 bases map to TRBD1. Germline-derived CDR1 and CDR2 are SQVTM and ANQGSEA. The CDR3 length is 15 residues. J gave up 3 bases and V 2 bases, and 8 bases lay outside the gene matches. The CDR3 loop is CSVEKDRAYYTEAFF. The DNA for the CDR3 is TGCAGCGTTGAAAAGGACAGGGCGTATTACACTGAAGCTTTCTTT.

The chain links TRBV19 to TRBJ1-1, with 9 bases fitting TRBD1. Per the germline V gene, CDR1 is LNHDA and CDR2 is SQIVND (reference sequence). CDR3 length equals 17 residues. The V gene end was trimmed by 8 bases and the J gene end by 3 bases; junction bases not matched to a gene: 16. DNA for the CDR3: TGTGCCAGTCCGCGACCCGGGACAGGGCTTGGTTACACTGAAGCTTTCTTT. Protein sequence: CASPRPGTGLGYTEAFF. Combining the CDR3 with reference TRBV19 and TRBJ1-1 gives the whole variable domain DGGITQSPKYLFRKEGQNVTLSCEQNLNHDAMYWYRQDPGQGLRLIYYSQIVNDFQKGDIAEGYSVSREKKESFPLTVTSAQKNPTAFYLCASPRPGTGLGYTEAFFGQGTRLTVV.

The chain uses TRBV14 and TRBJ1-6; D is unclear. V was trimmed by 6 bases and J by 2 bases, leaving 11 bases between them. The CDR3 spans 15 residues. Germline V CDR1 and CDR2: SGHDN, FVKESK. CDR3 sequence: CASSPRTPYNSPLHF. In nucleotides, the CDR3 is TGTGCCAGCAGTCCACGGACCCCCTATAATTCACCCCTCCACTTT.

The rearrangement links TRBV18 to TRBJ2-6; possibly TRBD1 for D (6 bases). The CDR3 is 15 residues long. CDR1 and CDR2 from the germline V gene are KGHSH and LQKENI. The V gene lost 5 bases and the J gene lost 0 bases, with 8 bases spanning the gap. CDR3 sequence (DNA): TGTGCCAGCTCATCACAGGGCTCTGGGGCCAACGTCCTGACTTTC. It is translated as CASSSQGSGANVLTF.

This clone came up a few times. The same CDR3 can be traced to other DNA sequences in this sample. V is TRBV5-4 and J is TRBJ2-7; weak D call: TRBD2 (6 bases). Looked up from germline, CDR1 is SGHNT and CDR2 is YYREEE (reference sequence). Trimming shortened V by 0 bases and J by 2 bases, and 9 bases separated the two germline ends. CDR3 length: 14 amino acids. This chain's CDR3 is CASSLGRVPYEQYF. The CDR3 region has the DNA TGTGCCAGCAGCTTGGGGAGGGTCCCCTACGAGCAGTACTTC.

The chain couples TRBV7-2 to TRBJ2-1, with 10 nucleotides matching TRBD1. V gave up 6 bases and J gave up 10 bases; unmatched junction bases: 12. The CDR3 extends over 15 amino acids. Germline CDR1 and CDR2: SGHTA and FQGNSA. CDR3 protein: CASRLSTGGEREQFF. Here the CDR3 DNA reads TGTGCCAGCAGGCTGTCGACAGGGGGCGAGAGGGAGCAGTTCTTC.

The genes are TRBV11-2 and TRBJ1-1; TRBD1 agrees at 7 bases. Trimming took 5 bases from V and 0 from J; bases not matched to a gene: 9. Germline loops: CDR1 SGHAT, CDR2 FQNNGV. The CDR3 spans 16 residues. The DNA for the CDR3 is TGTGCCAGCAGCCTGAGACAGGGTGTCATGAACACTGAAGCTTTCTTT. This sequence encodes CASSLRQGVMNTEAFF. The entire variable domain, with the rest obtained from reference TRBV11-2 and TRBJ1-1, is as follows: EAGVAQSPRYKIIEKRQSVAFWCNPISGHATLYWYQQILGQGPKLLIQFQNNGVVDDSQLPKDRFSAERLKGVDSTLKIQPAKLEDSAVYLCASSLRQGVMNTEAFFGQGTRLTVV.

In DNA form, the CDR3 reads TGCGCCAGCAGTCAATCGCCTCCACGAGTTCCCAACGCCTACGAGCAGTACTTC. Its translation: CASSQSPPRVPNAYEQYF. This chain uses TRBV23-1 with TRBJ2-7, with unresolved D. TRBV23-1 is an ORF; its function is uncertain. V was clipped by 0 bases and J by 2 bases, with 20 bases between them. The CDR3 sequence is 18 residues long.

This chain uses TRBV30 with TRBJ1-2; 7 positions match TRBD1. The CDR3 extends over 21 amino acids. Germline lookup yields CDR1 GTSNPN and CDR2 SVGIG (reference sequence). The V and J ends lost 6 bases and 5 bases, in that order; junction bases with no gene match: 33. CDR3 sequence (DNA): TGTGCCTGTATGGGTGCTGGAAAGTTAGGTTCCCCCCGGGACAGTGGTTATGGCTACACCTTC. Protein sequence: CACMGAGKLGSPRDSGYGYTF.